These 28 T cell receptor beta chains came from one sample sequenced in a study of T cell responses to AZD1222 COVID-19 vaccine. Data came from immunoSEQ multiplex PCR; TCRdb stores just in-frame clones and leaves some out. The data contain 250,000 or so clones, approximately 93% of them singletons. This specimen was peripheral blood, taken on day 0 of AZD1222 vaccination. The receptors originated from an adult in good health.

The chain joins TRBV28 to TRBJ2-2; the D gene is possibly TRBD2 (5 bases). The CDR3 consists of 15 residues. V lost 5 bases, J lost 1 base, and 11 bases lay in between. Germline loops: CDR1 MDHEN, CDR2 SYDVKM. This CDR3 is CASSAGRWNTGELFF. CDR3 sequence (DNA): TGTGCCAGCAGTGCGGGCAGGTGGAACACCGGGGAGCTGTTTTTT.

This clone was seen a single time. This chain uses TRBV5-1 with TRBJ2-1, with a tentative D call TRBD1 (5 bases). The CDR3 is made up of 14 amino acids. V shed 0 bases and J shed 7 bases, with 11 bases lying between them. The germline gives CDR1 SGHRS, CDR2 YFSETQ. This CDR3 reads CASSLAGMGNEQFF. CDR3 in DNA: TGCGCCAGCAGCTTGGCAGGGATGGGAAATGAGCAGTTCTTC.

The V call is TRBV27, the J call TRBJ1-2; possible D gene TRBD1, 6 bases. The V end was cut by 2 bases, the J end by 7 bases, with 14 bases between. In germline, CDR1 is MNHEY, CDR2 SMNVEV (reference sequence). The CDR3 sequence is 14 residues long. The DNA of the CDR3 is TGTGCCAGCAGTTTAGGCCGGGGGGCGCGTGGCTACACCTTC. Residues: CASSLGRGARGYTF.

The rearrangement joins TRBV10-2 to TRBJ2-3, with D possibly being TRBD2 (5 bases). Trimming removed 7 bases at V and 5 bases at J, with 13 bases between. CDR3 length equals 13 residues. Per germline, CDR1 WSHSY and CDR2 SAAADI. The CDR3 bases are TGCGCCAGCAAGGAGGACCTCCGAGATACGCAGTATTTT. Residues: CASKEDLRDTQYF.

The rearrangement links TRBV9 to TRBJ1-2; D is unclear. CDR3 length: 13 amino acids. Germline assignment: CDR1 SGDLS and CDR2 YYNGEE. The V end was cut by 4 bases, the J end by 0 bases, with 7 bases between. The CDR3 spells CASSRAANYGYTF. The CDR3 nucleotides are TGTGCCAGCAGCCGCGCAGCTAACTATGGCTACACCTTC. The entire variable domain, with the rest obtained from reference TRBV9 and TRBJ1-2, is as follows: DSGVTQTPKHLITATGQRVTLRCSPRSGDLSVYWYQQSLDQGLQFLIQYYNGEERAKGNILERFSAQQFPDLHSELNLSSLELGDSALYFCASSRAANYGYTFGSGTRLTVV.

V is TRBV20-1 and J is TRBJ1-5; D might be TRBD1 (5 bases). Germline lookup yields CDR1 DFQATT and CDR2 SNEGSKA (reference sequence). CDR3 length: 11 amino acids. Trimming stripped 4 bases from V and 12 bases from J, with 13 bases between. The CDR3 here is CSATPGELQHF. DNA for the CDR3: TGCAGTGCTACACCGGGGGAACTCCAGCATTTT.

The CDR3 nucleotides are TGTGCCAGCAGCTTAGGGAGCCCCTACGAGCAGTACTTC. Its translation is CASSLGSPYEQYF. V and J are TRBV7-2 and TRBJ2-7; the D is unclear. Deletions cut 1 base from V and 2 bases from J, with 6 bases between. This CDR3 comprises 13 residues. The germline gives CDR1 SGHTA, CDR2 FQGNSA.

CDR3 sequence: CASSYWVASGEETQYF. CDR3 coding DNA: TGTGCCAGCAGTTACTGGGTAGCTAGCGGGGAAGAGACCCAGTACTTC. V gene TRBV6-5 combines with J gene TRBJ2-5, with TRBD2 matching over 9 bases. Trimming took 1 base from V and 3 from J; bases not matched to a gene: 6. The V gene's germline CDR1 is MNHEY and CDR2 SVGAGI. The CDR3 has 16 residues.

The chain combines TRBV29-1 with TRBJ1-1; D not certain. CDR3 size: 13 residues. The V end was cut by 4 bases, the J end by 2 bases, with 11 bases between. CDR1 and CDR2 (germline): SQVTM, ANQGSEA. This chain's CDR3 is CSVVAQPNTEAFF. For the CDR3, the DNA is TGCAGCGTTGTAGCGCAGCCCAACACTGAAGCTTTCTTT.

The chain has TRBV11-1 and TRBJ2-7; perhaps D is TRBD1 or TRBD2 (5 bases each). Per the germline V gene, CDR1 is SGHAT and CDR2 is FQDESV (reference sequence). The ends were cut back, 6 bases at V and 2 bases at J, with 11 bases in the middle. The CDR3 extends over 13 amino acids. The CDR3 is CASRARGAYEQYF. CDR3 sequence (DNA): TGTGCCAGCAGAGCACGGGGCGCCTACGAGCAGTACTTC.

The chain has TRBV27 and TRBJ2-1, with 10 positions matching TRBD2. The CDR3 length is 17 residues. Looked up from germline, CDR1 is MNHEY and CDR2 is SMNVEV (reference sequence). Trimming took 5 bases from V and 4 from J; bases not matched to a gene: 11. The CDR3 nucleotides are TGTGCCAGCAGTCCAGGGCTAGCGGGAGCGAGGTACAATGAGCAGTTCTTC. Amino acid sequence: CASSPGLAGARYNEQFF.

The gene calls are TRBV7-9 and TRBJ2-2, with 7 bases that match TRBD1. V was pared by 4 bases and J by 6 bases, with 8 bases of the junction left unmatched. CDR1 is SEHNR, CDR2 FQNEAQ, per germline (reference sequence). This CDR3 spans 15 amino acids. The CDR3 DNA reads TGTGCCAGCAGCTCACAGGGGATAGCTCCCGGGGAGCTGTTTTTT. Amino acid sequence: CASSSQGIAPGELFF.

The CDR3 region has the DNA TGCGCCAGCAGCCCGGACGGTAATAGCAATCAGCCCCAGCATTTT. It translates to CASSPDGNSNQPQHF. The chain joins TRBV5-1 to TRBJ1-5; D is undetermined. V lost 4 bases to trimming and J lost 0 bases, with 11 bases between them. This CDR3 has 15 residues. Germline CDR1 reads SGHRS; CDR2 reads YFSETQ. The complete variable domain, with remaining parts taken from reference TRBV5-1 and TRBJ1-5, reads KAGVTQTPRYLIKTRGQQVTLSCSPISGHRSVSWYQQTPGQGLQFLFEYFSETQRNKGNFPGRFSGRQFSNSRSEMNVSTLELGDSALYLCASSPDGNSNQPQHFGDGTRLSIL.

This chain connects TRBV20-1 to TRBJ1-2; D might be TRBD1 (6 bases). With 3 bases removed from V and 4 bases from J, the gap between germline ends came to 6 bases. The CDR3 consists of 11 residues. CDR1 and CDR2 from the germline V gene are DFQATT and SNEGSKA (reference sequence). CDR3 residues: CSARTGYGYTF. The CDR3 bases are TGCAGTGCTAGGACAGGCTATGGCTACACCTTC.

The V call is TRBV4-1, the J call TRBJ2-7; TRBD1 matches at 9 bases. This CDR3 region has 15 residues. V lost 2 bases to trimming and J lost 6 bases; unmatched junction nucleotides: 8. Per the germline V gene, CDR1 is MGHRA and CDR2 is YSYEKL. The CDR3 bases are TGCGCCAGCAGCCAAACAGGGGGCTTCTTTACCGAGCAGTACTTC. This gives the protein CASSQTGGFFTEQYF.

The V and J genes are TRBV6-2 or TRBV6-3 and TRBJ2-4, with TRBD2 identical over 9 bases. The CDR3 length is 17 residues. Germline lookup yields CDR1 MNHEY and CDR2 SVGEGT. V lost 5 bases to trimming and J lost 2 bases; unmatched junction nucleotides: 10. CDR3 region: CASSTFSGRGTKNIQYF. CDR3 sequence (DNA): TGTGCCAGCAGTACTTTTAGCGGGAGAGGGACCAAAAACATTCAGTACTTC.

J is TRBJ1-5 and V is TRBV7-2; 8 bases are shared with TRBD1. V gave up 1 base and J gave up 7 bases; unmatched junction bases: 6. The germline CDR1 and CDR2 sequences are SGHTA and FQGNSA. The CDR3 is 15 amino acids. For the CDR3, the DNA is TGTGCCAGCAGCTTAGAGACAGGGGTCGGCCAGCCCCAGCATTTT. This translates into CASSLETGVGQPQHF.

This clone has a single count. The V and J genes are TRBV5-1 and TRBJ2-5; TRBD2 matches at 8 bases. The germline gives CDR1 SGHRS, CDR2 YFSETQ. The junction had 7 bases not matched to a gene; V was cut back by 2 bases and J by 4 bases. The CDR3 length is 15 residues. CDR3 coding DNA: TGCGCCAGCAGCTTACTAGCGGTGGGGGGAGAGACCCAGTACTTC. Its protein product is CASSLLAVGGETQYF.

This clone was detected only a few times. V is TRBV6-2 or TRBV6-3 and J is TRBJ1-1; D is possibly TRBD1 (6 bases). The CDR3 runs to 14 residues. CDR1 is MNHEY, CDR2 SVGEGT, per germline. Trimming shortened V by 2 bases and J by 4 bases, and 11 bases separated the two germline ends. CDR3 in amino acids: CASSYGGPGTEAFF. Written as DNA, the CDR3 is TGTGCCAGCAGTTACGGGGGGCCGGGCACTGAAGCTTTCTTT.

CDR3 in amino acids: CASSLRVGKGEKLFF. Written as DNA, the CDR3 is TGTGCCAGCAGCCTACGGGTCGGTAAAGGGGAAAAACTGTTTTTT. The rearrangement uses TRBV3-1 (or the pseudogene TRBV3-2) and TRBJ1-4; the D is unclear. Germline lookup yields CDR1 LGHDT and CDR2 YNNKEL (reference sequence). With 4 bases removed from V and 8 bases from J, the gap between germline ends came to 17 bases. This CDR3 region has 15 residues.

The chain carries TRBV9 and TRBJ2-3, with D maybe TRBD2 (6 bases). CDR1 and CDR2 from the germline V gene are SGDLS and YYNGEE. Trimming left V 4 bases short and J 2 bases short, with 17 bases between. This CDR3 is built from 16 residues. The CDR3 bases are TGTGCCAGCAGCATCACCGGGGGAGGATCCACAGATACGCAGTATTTT. Translating gives CASSITGGGSTDTQYF.

V and J are TRBV5-4 and TRBJ2-7; 15 bases fit TRBD2. The germline V gene encodes CDR1 SGHNT and CDR2 YYREEE (reference sequence). The CDR3 spans 20 residues. V trimming: 0 bases; J trimming: 3 bases; junction bases outside the gene matches: 13. In nucleotides, the CDR3 is TGTGCCAGCAGCTTGGGGGGGGCGGGACTAGCGGGAGGTGGTCGCTACGAGCAGTACTTC. Translated: CASSLGGAGLAGGGRYEQYF.

CDR3 nucleotides: TGTGCCAGCAGCACCGGGACCGGTGGGACTGAAGCTTTCTTT. Its protein product is CASSTGTGGTEAFF. J is TRBJ1-1 and V is TRBV28; possible D gene TRBD1, 5 bases. Germline V lookup: CDR1 MDHEN, CDR2 SYDVKM. This CDR3 spans 14 amino acids. The V end lost 6 bases, the J end lost 5 bases, and 16 bases lay between the germline ends.

The chain is built from TRBV19 and TRBJ2-7, with TRBD1 matching over 11 bases. The germline CDR1 and CDR2 sequences are LNHDA and SQIVND (reference sequence). V lost 2 bases and J lost 3; bases outside the gene matches: 3. CDR3 length: 15 amino acids. The CDR3 DNA sequence: TGTGCCAGTAGTATATGGACAGGGGGCATCTACGAGCAGTACTTC. It yields the protein CASSIWTGGIYEQYF.

The chain uses TRBV28 and TRBJ1-3; 9 positions match TRBD1. This CDR3 contains 16 residues. V dropped 4 bases and J dropped 0; count of bases not matched to a gene: 4. Germline CDR1 and CDR2: MDHEN and SYDVKM. Here the CDR3 reads CASSSGTGYSGNTIYF. Here the CDR3 DNA reads TGTGCCAGCAGTTCCGGGACAGGGTACTCTGGAAACACCATATATTTT.

Here the CDR3 DNA reads TGTGCCAGCAGTGACGTACGGGCCAAAAACATTCAGTACTTC. Protein product: CASSDVRAKNIQYF. The rearrangement joins TRBV25-1 to TRBJ2-4; D gene unclear. Trimming cost V 3 bases and J 1 base, with 7 bases left between them. The CDR3 spans 14 residues. CDR1 is MGHDK, CDR2 SYGVNS, per germline.

Worth noting for this clone: Its ends do not fully match the called genes, so a read error is possible. The rearrangement joins TRBV4-2 to TRBJ2-7, with 7 nucleotides matching TRBD2. CDR1 is LGHNA, CDR2 YNFKEQ, per germline. This CDR3 is 13 amino acids long. CDR3 protein: CASSQDRGRALGF. The CDR3 DNA reads as TGTGCCAGCAGCCAAGATCGGGGGAGGGCCCTGGGGTTC.

A single count supports this clone. This chain connects TRBV30 to TRBJ1-6; D perhaps matches TRBD1 (6 bases). Germline CDR1 reads GTSNPN; CDR2 reads SVGIG (reference sequence). This CDR3 has 14 residues. The V end was cut by 4 bases, the J end by 6 bases, with 13 bases between. The CDR3 DNA follows: TGTGCCTGGACCCGGACAGCCGGTAATTCACCCCTCCACTTT. This sequence encodes CAWTRTAGNSPLHF.